These 25 T cell receptor beta chains came from one sample sequenced in a study of cytomegalovirus exposure and HLA in healthy donors (dated by TCRdb to 2016 to 2017). Libraries were built with the immunoSEQ multiplex PCR assay. For the multiplex PCR, a mixture combining 60 forward primers for TCR Vbeta segments and 13 reverse primers for TCR Jbeta segments was used. In TCRdb, the immuneACCESS table is reduced to in-frame sequences with V and J assigned. These tables do not hold every clone; where another copy was compared, an unresolved V gene accounts for under half, and the others remain unexplained. For this sample there are 120,000 to 150,000 clones; around 75% appear just once. The ten top clones hold approximately 1.6% of the sample. The material sequenced was PBMCs. The receptors were sampled from a woman between 25 and 40 years old in good health and CMV-seronegative.

The chain links TRBV14 to TRBJ2-2; 8 bases match TRBD1. Trimming removed 4 bases from V and 6 bases from J; junction bases left unmatched: 7. There are 15 residues in the CDR3. In germline, CDR1 is SGHDN, CDR2 FVKESK. DNA of the CDR3: TGTGCCAGCAGCCGACGTCAGGGGGCTGCCGGGGAGCTGTTTTTT. It encodes CASSRRQGAAGELFF.

J is TRBJ2-3 and V is TRBV29-1, with D perhaps matching TRBD1 (7 bases). Germline CDR1 is SQVTM and CDR2 is ANQGSEA. CDR3 length: 16 residues. Trimming took 0 bases from V and 0 from J, leaving 13 bases between them. This chain's CDR3 is CSVEDQGGGSTDTQYF. DNA for the CDR3: TGCAGCGTTGAAGATCAGGGGGGCGGGAGCACAGATACGCAGTATTTT.

V gene TRBV9 combines with J gene TRBJ2-1; maybe TRBD2 (5 bases). The CDR3 runs to 17 residues. Germline V CDR1 and CDR2: SGDLS, YYNGEE. Trimming removed 3 bases from V and 7 bases from J, with 23 bases in between. The CDR3 loop reads CASSDSTLAGGFNEQFF. In DNA, the CDR3 is TGTGCCAGCAGCGACTCCACTCTGGCGGGCGGTTTTAATGAGCAGTTCTTC.

V usage is TRBV19 and J usage is TRBJ1-5; no clear D gene. The germline V gene has CDR1 LNHDA and CDR2 SQIVND (reference sequence). Trimming stripped 4 bases from V and 5 bases from J, with 15 bases between. This CDR3 has 15 amino acids. The CDR3 DNA is TGTGCCAGTAGTAGTGTCCCGCCCGAGGATCAGCCCCAGCATTTT. This encodes CASSSVPPEDQPQHF.

The chain recombines TRBV7-2 with TRBJ1-1; TRBD1 matches 8 bases. The trim removed 6 bases at V and 10 bases at J, leaving 10 bases unmatched. The germline V gene encodes CDR1 SGHTA and CDR2 FQGNSA. The CDR3 has 13 residues. The CDR3 DNA sequence: TGTGCCAGCAGTCCAACAGGGGGTGTTGGAGCTTTCTTT. The encoded protein is CASSPTGGVGAFF. The full variable domain, completed using reference TRBV7-2 and TRBJ1-1, is GAGVSQSPSNKVTEKGKDVELRCDPISGHTALYWYRQSLGQGLEFLIYFQGNSAPDKSGLPSDRFSAERTGGSVSTLTIQRTQQEDSAVYLCASSPTGGVGAFFGQGTRLTVV.

The V call is TRBV11-3, the J call TRBJ2-1; D unclear. The V gene's germline CDR1 is SGHNT and CDR2 YENEEA. The CDR3 has 17 amino acids. V was shortened by 0 bases and J by 9 bases, with 21 bases between the two germline ends. The chain's CDR3 is CASSLDGSDPQPGEQFF. CDR3 in DNA: TGTGCCAGCAGCTTAGATGGGTCCGACCCCCAGCCGGGTGAGCAGTTCTTC. The entire variable domain, with the rest obtained from reference TRBV11-3 and TRBJ2-1, is as follows: EAGVVQSPRYKIIEKKQPVAFWCNPISGHNTLYWYLQNLGQGPELLIRYENEEAVDDSQLPKDRFSAERLKGVDSTLKIQPAELGDSAVYLCASSLDGSDPQPGEQFFGPGTRLTVL.

The V call is TRBV19, the J call TRBJ2-3; 9 positions agree with TRBD1. The CDR3 contains 16 residues. The V gene's germline CDR1 is LNHDA and CDR2 SQIVND (reference sequence). The J segment lost 6 bases and the V segment lost 3 bases, leaving 10 bases of the junction unmatched. CDR3 in DNA: TGTGCCAGTAGTATTTGGTTAAACAGGGGGCTTGATACGCAGTATTTT. This translates into CASSIWLNRGLDTQYF.

The chain has TRBV6-1 and TRBJ1-1; 8 bases match TRBD1. In germline, CDR1 is MNHNS, CDR2 SASEGT. The CDR3 contains 17 residues. After removal of 3 bases from V and 2 bases from J, the junction contained 11 bases not matched to a gene. The CDR3, as DNA: TGTGCCAGCAGTGATAGGACAGGGAGATGGATAAACACTGAAGCTTTCTTT. Amino acids: CASSDRTGRWINTEAFF.

This rearrangement joins TRBV6-6 to TRBJ2-7, with a weak D call TRBD1 (5 bases). The CDR3 covers 16 residues. The germline V gene encodes CDR1 MNHNY and CDR2 SVGAGI (reference sequence). V gave up 1 base and J gave up 6 bases, with 19 bases separating them. The CDR3 nucleotides are TGTGCCAGCAGTTACTACGGCCTTTTAGGGGCGTCCGAGCAGTACGTC. It yields the protein CASSYYGLLGASEQYV.

This clone was seen more than once but under ten times. The rearrangement links TRBV6-1 to TRBJ2-7, with TRBD1 matching 9 bases. The CDR3 totals 15 residues. Per the germline V gene, CDR1 is MNHNS and CDR2 is SASEGT. The V gene end was trimmed by 6 bases and the J gene end by 4 bases; junction bases not matched to a gene: 10. The CDR3: CASRERDRVLYEQYF. In DNA, the CDR3 is TGTGCCAGCAGGGAACGGGACAGGGTTCTGTACGAGCAGTACTTC.

V gene TRBV5-1 combines with J gene TRBJ2-5, with 8 bases identical to TRBD2. J gave up 5 bases and V 3 bases, and 12 bases lay outside the gene matches. Germline V gives CDR1 SGHRS, CDR2 YFSETQ. This CDR3 spans 16 amino acids. The DNA of the CDR3 is TGCGCCAGCAGCTGGACGACTAGCGAATTCGGGGAGACCCAGTACTTC. It is translated as CASSWTTSEFGETQYF.

This chain uses TRBV28 with TRBJ2-5, with D possibly matching TRBD2 (5 bases). The CDR3 has 14 amino acids. The germline V gene encodes CDR1 MDHEN and CDR2 SYDVKM. The germline V and J ends were trimmed by 7 bases and 0 bases, with 12 bases remaining between them. CDR3 sequence (DNA): TGTGCCAGCATGCCTAGCAGACACCAAGAGACCCAGTACTTC. It translates to CASMPSRHQETQYF.

The V and J genes are TRBV10-3 and TRBJ2-5; D is undetermined. With 0 bases removed from V and 3 bases from J, the gap between germline ends came to 11 bases. The CDR3 runs 15 residues. Germline V lookup: CDR1 ENHRY, CDR2 SYGVKD. CDR3 in DNA: TGTGCCATCAGTGAGTCGAGAACAGCAGAAGAGACCCAGTACTTC. This codes for CAISESRTAEETQYF.

The V gene is TRBV4-1, the J gene TRBJ2-1; 7 bases are shared with TRBD1. The germline CDR1 and CDR2 sequences are MGHRA and YSYEKL. The J segment lost 11 bases and the V segment lost 0 bases, leaving 4 bases of the junction unmatched. The CDR3 totals 13 residues. CDR3 in amino acids: CASSQDRGQKQFF. Here the CDR3 DNA reads TGCGCCAGCAGCCAAGATCGGGGACAGAAGCAGTTCTTC.

V usage is TRBV9 and J usage is TRBJ2-7; 11 bases line up with TRBD1. The length of the CDR3 is 16 residues. Germline values: CDR1 SGDLS, CDR2 YYNGEE. With 0 bases clipped from V and 4 bases from J, the junction kept 6 bases outside the gene matches. CDR3 in amino acids: CASSVGWDRGTYEQYF. In DNA form, the CDR3 reads TGTGCCAGCAGCGTAGGCTGGGACAGGGGGACGTACGAGCAGTACTTC.

This chain joins TRBV30 and TRBJ1-5; 7 nucleotides align to TRBD1. V gave up 2 bases and J gave up 3 bases; unmatched junction bases: 7. This CDR3 spans 15 amino acids. Looked up from germline, CDR1 is GTSNPN and CDR2 is SVGIG (reference sequence). CDR3 amino acids: CAWSPGTAPNQPQHF. The CDR3 DNA reads as TGTGCCTGGAGTCCCGGGACAGCCCCCAATCAGCCCCAGCATTTT.

The chain couples TRBV30 to TRBJ1-1, with D unresolved. This CDR3 contains 14 residues. Between the trimmed V and J ends, which lost 8 bases and 3 bases, there was a span of 19 bases. Germline V lookup: CDR1 GTSNPN, CDR2 SVGIG (reference sequence). The CDR3 is CAGIEVAGDTEAFF. The CDR3 bases are TGTGCCGGTATAGAGGTTGCGGGAGACACTGAAGCTTTCTTT.

This rearrangement joins TRBV5-6 to TRBJ2-7; TRBD2 agrees at 8 bases. The J segment lost 6 bases and the V segment lost 4 bases, leaving 9 bases of the junction unmatched. This CDR3 spans 14 amino acids. Germline V gives CDR1 SGHDT, CDR2 YYEEEE. The CDR3 sequence is CASSGGLGTTEQYF. The DNA for the CDR3 is TGTGCCAGCAGCGGGGGACTAGGGACGACCGAGCAGTACTTC.

Only one count was recorded for this clone. The CDR3 spells CASSLAGTADTQYF. The DNA of the CDR3 is TGTGCCAGCAGTCTAGCGGGGACGGCAGATACGCAGTATTTT. The chain combines TRBV7-3 with TRBJ2-3, with 9 bases lining up with TRBD2. V was clipped by 6 bases and J by 4 bases; unmatched bases: 5. The CDR3 sequence is 14 residues long. Germline lookup yields CDR1 SGHTA and CDR2 FQGTGA.

The chain recombines TRBV28 with TRBJ2-6; unclear D gene. This CDR3 comprises 15 residues. V was shortened by 3 bases and J by 3 bases, with 9 bases between the two germline ends. CDR1 and CDR2 from the germline V gene are MDHEN and SYDVKM. The CDR3 here is CASSLVGLGANVLTF. The CDR3 coding sequence is TGTGCCAGCAGTTTGGTGGGCCTTGGGGCCAACGTCCTGACTTTC.

The V and J genes are TRBV7-9 and TRBJ2-5, with TRBD1 identical over 7 bases. The germline gives CDR1 SEHNR, CDR2 FQNEAQ (reference sequence). CDR3 length: 14 residues. With V trimmed by 5 bases and J by 1 base, 4 bases remained unmatched. In nucleotides, the CDR3 is TGTGCCAGCAGCCCAGGGACAGCCCAAGAGACCCAGTACTTC. As protein: CASSPGTAQETQYF.

This clone was seen more than once but under ten times. This chain links TRBV13 with TRBJ1-1; 8 bases map to TRBD1. The CDR3 contains 14 residues. The V segment lost 6 bases and the J segment 2 bases; nucleotides outside the gene matches: 5. From germline, CDR1 is PRHDT and CDR2 FYEKMQ (reference sequence). The CDR3 nucleotides are TGTGCCAGCAGGGCGGGACAGGAAAACACTGAAGCTTTCTTT. The encoded protein is CASRAGQENTEAFF.

The rearrangement uses TRBV5-4 and TRBJ1-1; 7 bases are shared with TRBD1. The V gene's germline CDR1 is SGHNT and CDR2 YYREEE (reference sequence). After removal of 3 bases from V and 4 bases from J, the junction contained 12 bases not matched to a gene. This CDR3 has 16 amino acids. CDR3 protein: CASSSKTGRRSTEAFF. CDR3 DNA: TGTGCCAGCAGCTCCAAGACAGGGCGGAGGAGCACTGAAGCTTTCTTT.

The chain employs TRBV18 and TRBJ1-6; TRBD1 matches at 7 bases. Trimming cost V 5 bases and J 15 bases; bases outside gene matches: 7. The CDR3 consists of 12 residues. Germline CDR1 is KGHSH and CDR2 is LQKENI. The CDR3 DNA sequence: TGTGCCAGCTCAGGGACAGAGCGTCTCCTCCACTTT. This translates into CASSGTERLLHF.

As to this clone: One end of the junction is discordant with germline, which a read error may explain. The sample holds other DNA sequences that translate to the same CDR3. This chain links TRBV19 with TRBJ1-5; D may be TRBD1 (6 bases). Germline CDR1 LNHDA, CDR2 SQIVND (reference sequence). The CDR3 covers 14 residues. The CDR3, as DNA: TGCGCCAGTAATGGCAGGGGAGGGAATCAGCCCCAGCATTTT. As protein: CASNGRGGNQPQHF. The variable domain in full, with the rest retrieved from reference TRBV19 and TRBJ1-5, is DGGITQSPKYLFRKEGQNVTLSCEQNLNHDAMYWYRQDPGQGLRLIYYSQIVNDFQKGDIAEGYSVSREKKESFPLTVTSAQKNPTAFYLCASNGRGGNQPQHFGDGTRLSIL.